The 2 T cell receptor beta chains reported below all come from one sample, sequenced in a study of T cell changes during pregnancy in multiple sclerosis. TCRdb keeps only in-frame clones here, not all; method: immunoSEQ multiplex PCR. Of about 24,000 clones listed, approximately 86% are singletons. Source: CD4+ T cells from peripheral blood mononuclear cells, taken in the second trimester of pregnancy. Receptor source: a female donor in good health, enrolled as a control in a pregnancy study.

The gene calls are TRBV19 and TRBJ2-1, with TRBD2 identical over 13 bases. There are 16 residues in the CDR3. The germline CDR1 and CDR2 sequences are LNHDA and SQIVND (reference sequence). J gave up 10 bases and V 4 bases, and 10 bases lay outside the gene matches. The CDR3 DNA is TGTGCCAGTAGTACCTCCGGGACTAGCGGGGCAGAAGAGCAGTTCTTC. Protein: CASSTSGTSGAEEQFF.

This chain joins TRBV19 and TRBJ1-2; D gene unclear. The CDR3 extends over 14 amino acids. V dropped 5 bases and J dropped 7 bases, with 17 bases sitting between them. Germline CDR1 LNHDA, CDR2 SQIVND (reference sequence). The DNA for the CDR3 is TGTGCCAGTAGTCCGGGATCTAATTTCGGTGGCTACACCTTC. It translates to CASSPGSNFGGYTF.